Listed below are T cell receptor beta chains from one sample, sequenced in a study of blood T cell repertoires in COVID-19. This table comes from immunoSEQ multiplex PCR, and its TCRdb copy is limited to in-frame clones, with some not included. This table holds tens of thousands of clones, around 87% found once. The sequencing input was peripheral blood. All receptors derive from a man aged 60 to 75 with active COVID-19. CDR3s include the opening cysteine and the closing phenylalanine or tryptophan. Each record gives: CDR3 protein, CDR3 DNA, D gene, J gene, V gene, clone size. A D gene is named only where the DNA matches it firmly. Only some rows state a clone size, as once, few, many or a class for expanded clones.

CDR3 protein: CASSSSGQARELFF
CDR3 DNA: TGTGCCAGCAGCTCCTCGGGTCAAGCACGGGAGCTGTTTTTT
D gene: NA
J gene: TRBJ2-2
V gene: TRBV7-2
clone size: once

CDR3 protein: CSVVDPRLAEPTDTQYF
CDR3 DNA: TGCAGCGTTGTCGATCCCCGACTAGCGGAGCCCACAGATACGCAGTATTTT
D gene: TRBD2
J gene: TRBJ2-3
V gene: TRBV29-1
clone size: NA

CDR3 protein: CASSLPEFYEQYF
CDR3 DNA: TGTGCCAGCAGCTTACCCGAGTTCTACGAGCAGTACTTC
D gene: NA
J gene: TRBJ2-7
V gene: TRBV7-6
clone size: NA

CDR3 protein: CASSHGESYEQYF
CDR3 DNA: TGTGCCAGCAGCCACGGGGAATCCTACGAGCAGTACTTC
D gene: NA
J gene: TRBJ2-7
V gene: TRBV7-8
clone size: NA

CDR3 protein: CASRLPGQHKNIQYF
CDR3 DNA: TGTGCCAGCAGACTCCCGGGACAGCACAAAAACATTCAGTACTTC
D gene: TRBD1
J gene: TRBJ2-4
V gene: TRBV6-5
clone size: once

CDR3 protein: CASWDREFDEQFF
CDR3 DNA: TGTGCCAGTTGGGACAGGGAATTCGATGAGCAGTTCTTC
D gene: TRBD1
J gene: TRBJ2-1
V gene: TRBV4-2
clone size: NA

CDR3 protein: CASRPEAGAVYEQYF
CDR3 DNA: TGTGCCAGCAGACCGGAAGCGGGAGCAGTGTACGAGCAGTACTTC
D gene: TRBD2
J gene: TRBJ2-7
V gene: TRBV2
clone size: NA

CDR3 protein: CASSLDRYEQYF
CDR3 DNA: TGTGCCAGCAGCCTGGACAGATACGAGCAGTACTTC
D gene: NA
J gene: TRBJ2-7
V gene: TRBV6-6
clone size: NA

CDR3 protein: CASSFGGGSTEAFF
CDR3 DNA: TGTGCCAGCAGCTTCGGAGGAGGGAGCACTGAAGCTTTCTTT
D gene: NA
J gene: TRBJ1-1
V gene: TRBV7-3
clone size: NA

CDR3 protein: CASSFRTGAGELFF
CDR3 DNA: TGTGCCAGCAGCTTCCGGACAGGGGCCGGGGAGCTGTTTTTT
D gene: TRBD1
J gene: TRBJ2-2
V gene: TRBV9
clone size: NA

CDR3 protein: CASSRDSLETQYF
CDR3 DNA: TGTGCCAGCAGTAGGGACAGCTTAGAGACCCAGTACTTC
D gene: TRBD1
J gene: TRBJ2-5
V gene: TRBV6-2/TRBV6-3
clone size: NA

CDR3 protein: CASSSWTGGEETQYF
CDR3 DNA: TGTGCCAGCAGTTCCTGGACAGGGGGGGAAGAGACCCAGTACTTC
D gene: TRBD1
J gene: TRBJ2-5
V gene: TRBV6-5
clone size: NA

CDR3 protein: CASSPLWVGSGDLDEQFF
CDR3 DNA: TGCGCCAGCAGCCCCCTCTGGGTCGGTAGCGGGGACCTCGATGAGCAGTTCTTC
D gene: TRBD2
J gene: TRBJ2-1
V gene: TRBV5-1
clone size: few

CDR3 protein: CASSLVRDTREKLFF
CDR3 DNA: TGCGCCAGCAGCCTCGTCCGGGACACCCGTGAAAAACTGTTTTTT
D gene: NA
J gene: TRBJ1-4
V gene: TRBV4-1
clone size: once

CDR3 protein: CATSADTGEYGYTF
CDR3 DNA: TGTGCCACCAGCGCCGATACAGGGGAGTACGGCTACACCTTC
D gene: TRBD1
J gene: TRBJ1-2
V gene: TRBV15
clone size: NA

CDR3 protein: CTSSRRRGSGGQPSTDTQYF
CDR3 DNA: TGCACCAGCAGCCGTCGGAGGGGTAGCGGGGGACAACCTAGCACAGATACGCAGTATTTT
D gene: NA
J gene: TRBJ2-3
V gene: TRBV1
clone size: NA

CDR3 protein: CASRPFNYNEQFF
CDR3 DNA: TGTGCCAGCAGACCTTTTAACTACAATGAGCAGTTCTTC
D gene: NA
J gene: TRBJ2-1
V gene: TRBV6-2/TRBV6-3
clone size: NA

CDR3 protein: CASSLAGAEEKLFF
CDR3 DNA: TGTGCCAGCAGCTTGGCAGGGGCTGAAGAAAAACTGTTTTTT
D gene: NA
J gene: TRBJ1-4
V gene: TRBV5-4
clone size: NA

CDR3 protein: CATSRGTGAEAFF
CDR3 DNA: TGTGCCACCAGCCGCGGGACAGGGGCTGAAGCTTTCTTT
D gene: TRBD1
J gene: TRBJ1-1
V gene: TRBV15
clone size: NA

CDR3 protein: CATSESGQADYEQYF
CDR3 DNA: TGTGCCACCAGTGAGTCGGGACAGGCCGACTACGAGCAGTACTTC
D gene: TRBD1
J gene: TRBJ2-7
V gene: TRBV24-1
clone size: NA

CDR3 protein: CASGSQVNTEAFF
CDR3 DNA: TGCGCCAGCGGATCACAGGTGAACACTGAAGCTTTCTTT
D gene: NA
J gene: TRBJ1-1
V gene: TRBV5-1
clone size: NA

CDR3 protein: CASSLGQGIVNEQFF
CDR3 DNA: TGCGCCAGCAGCTTGGGGCAGGGGATTGTGAATGAGCAGTTCTTC
D gene: NA
J gene: TRBJ2-1
V gene: TRBV5-1
clone size: NA

CDR3 protein: CASSQVGGGQPQHF
CDR3 DNA: TGTGCCAGCAGCCAGGTGGGGGGGGGTCAGCCCCAGCATTTT
D gene: NA
J gene: TRBJ1-5
V gene: TRBV21-1
clone size: NA

CDR3 protein: CASSPEGGRNTEAFF
CDR3 DNA: TGTGCCAGCTCACCCGAGGGAGGTCGGAACACTGAAGCTTTCTTT
D gene: NA
J gene: TRBJ1-1
V gene: TRBV18
clone size: NA

CDR3 protein: CASSSGQGGYEQYF
CDR3 DNA: TGTGCCAGCAGTTCCGGACAGGGCGGCTACGAGCAGTACTTC
D gene: TRBD1
J gene: TRBJ2-7
V gene: TRBV6-5
clone size: NA

CDR3 protein: CASSLGPGTTSEQYF
CDR3 DNA: TGTGCCAGCAGCTTAGGACCCGGCACAACTAGTGAGCAGTACTTC
D gene: NA
J gene: TRBJ2-7
V gene: TRBV7-9
clone size: NA

CDR3 protein: CASSMYGTGDTGELFF
CDR3 DNA: TGTGCCAGTAGTATGTATGGGACAGGGGATACCGGGGAGCTGTTTTTT
D gene: TRBD1
J gene: TRBJ2-2
V gene: TRBV19
clone size: once

CDR3 protein: CASRKTGVNTGELFF
CDR3 DNA: TGTGCCAGCAGAAAGACAGGGGTGAACACCGGGGAGCTGTTTTTT
D gene: TRBD1
J gene: TRBJ2-2
V gene: TRBV5-4
clone size: NA

CDR3 protein: CASSSGAPSGNTIYF
CDR3 DNA: TGTGCCAGCAGTTCAGGGGCCCCGTCTGGAAACACCATATATTTT
D gene: NA
J gene: TRBJ1-3
V gene: TRBV6-5
clone size: NA

CDR3 protein: CASSQDPQTGTSGDTQYF
CDR3 DNA: TGCGCCAGCAGCCAAGACCCACAAACGGGAACTAGCGGAGATACGCAGTATTTT
D gene: TRBD2
J gene: TRBJ2-3
V gene: TRBV4-3
clone size: NA

CDR3 protein: CAISDLGQGGGNEQFF
CDR3 DNA: TGTGCCATCAGTGACTTGGGACAGGGTGGAGGAAATGAGCAGTTCTTC
D gene: TRBD1
J gene: TRBJ2-1
V gene: TRBV10-3
clone size: NA

CDR3 protein: CASSPGTGAETQYF
CDR3 DNA: TGTGCCAGCAGCCCAGGGACAGGGGCGGAGACCCAGTACTTC
D gene: TRBD1
J gene: TRBJ2-5
V gene: TRBV11-3
clone size: once

CDR3 protein: CASKASLNEQFF
CDR3 DNA: TGTGCCAGCAAGGCTAGCCTCAATGAGCAGTTCTTC
D gene: NA
J gene: TRBJ2-1
V gene: TRBV6-5
clone size: NA

CDR3 protein: CASSIDRGRNQPQHF
CDR3 DNA: TGTGCCAGCAGTATAGACAGGGGGCGCAATCAGCCCCAGCATTTT
D gene: TRBD1
J gene: TRBJ1-5
V gene: TRBV6-5
clone size: NA

CDR3 protein: CASSLGGSTYEQYF
CDR3 DNA: TGTGCCAGCAGCTTAGGGGGCAGTACCTACGAGCAGTACTTC
D gene: NA
J gene: TRBJ2-7
V gene: TRBV7-2
clone size: NA

CDR3 protein: CASSQNSNYGYTF
CDR3 DNA: TGTGCCAGCAGCCAGAACAGTAACTATGGCTACACCTTC
D gene: NA
J gene: TRBJ1-2
V gene: TRBV3-1/TRBV3-2
clone size: NA

CDR3 protein: CASSLGTGGAYEQYF
CDR3 DNA: TGCGCCAGCAGCCTTGGGACAGGGGGCGCCTACGAGCAGTACTTC
D gene: TRBD1
J gene: TRBJ2-7
V gene: TRBV5-1
clone size: NA

CDR3 protein: CASSYQPGGSTDTQYF
CDR3 DNA: TGTGCCAGCAGTTACCAACCCGGGGGTAGCACAGATACGCAGTATTTT
D gene: NA
J gene: TRBJ2-3
V gene: TRBV6-2/TRBV6-3
clone size: NA